The 20 T cell receptor beta chains reported below all come from one sample, sequenced in a study of CD8+CD57+ T cells in acquired aplastic anemia. The use of genomic DNA as template underpinned the TCR beta VDJ and CDR3 profiling. Each CDR3 protein is one row after TCRdb ran MiXCR on the reads. The table includes about 220,000 distinct CDR3 sequences, around 32% detected once. Source material: sorted CD4+, CD8+, or CD8+CD57+ T cells (not recorded which) from PBMCs. These receptors were taken from a human donor in good health, serving as a control.

This clonotype was recorded at least ten times. The genes are TRBV6-2 or TRBV6-3 and TRBJ1-2; no clear D. V was pared by 0 bases and J by 0 bases, with 14 bases between. This CDR3 region has 17 residues. Germline V gene data show CDR1 as MNHEY and CDR2 as SVGEGT. CDR3 bases: TGTGCCAGCAGTTACTCCTTCGTGGGTCCAGCTAACTATGGCTACACCTTC. This encodes CASSYSFVGPANYGYTF.

The rearrangement uses TRBV7-1 and TRBJ1-3, with 12 positions matching TRBD1. TRBV7-1 is identified as an open reading frame with a role that is uncertain. V was clipped by 2 bases and J by 5 bases; unmatched bases: 16. The CDR3 runs to 20 residues. The CDR3 protein is CASSSYPGQGASNVRNTIYF. CDR3 nucleotides: TGTGCCAGCAGCTCATATCCGGGACAGGGGGCGAGTAACGTTCGAAACACCATATATTTT.

The chain carries TRBV18 and TRBJ2-1; unclear D gene. The germline V and J ends were trimmed by 3 bases and 9 bases, with 12 bases remaining between them. CDR1 is KGHSH and CDR2 is LQKENI in the germline V gene. CDR3 size: 13 residues. The CDR3, as DNA: TGTGCCAGCTCACCCCGCTGGGGTGGTGAGCAGTTCTTC. This encodes CASSPRWGGEQFF.

This clonotype was seen at least ten times. Here the CDR3 reads CSATGAGGPGETQYF. In nucleotides, the CDR3 is TGCAGTGCAACGGGAGCGGGGGGGCCAGGGGAGACCCAGTACTTC. The chain carries TRBV20-1 and TRBJ2-5, with TRBD2 identical over 10 bases. V lost 6 bases and J lost 5; bases outside the gene matches: 12. Germline CDR1 and CDR2: DFQATT and SNEGSKA (reference sequence). This CDR3 is 15 amino acids long.

This clonotype showed up just a few times. The chain links TRBV5-1 to TRBJ2-1, with no clear D. CDR3 length equals 18 residues. Germline V gene sequence: CDR1 SGHRS, CDR2 YFSETQ. Trimming removed 0 bases from V and 5 bases from J, with 21 bases in between. The CDR3 nucleotides are TGCGCCAGCAGCTTGGATTGGTCAGACCCAAGGTCTGACAATGAGCAGTTCTTC. The encoded protein is CASSLDWSDPRSDNEQFF.

The chain joins TRBV2 to TRBJ1-4; maybe TRBD1 (5 bases). This CDR3 is built from 12 residues. V lost 7 bases and J 6 bases, leaving 9 bases between the germline ends. Germline CDR1 is SNHLY and CDR2 is FYNNEI. In DNA, the CDR3 is TGTGCCAGCAACCGGGGCTATGAAAAACTGTTTTTT. Its translation is CASNRGYEKLFF.

V usage is TRBV2 and J usage is TRBJ2-7; D might be TRBD1 (6 bases). Germline CDR1 and CDR2: SNHLY and FYNNEI. The CDR3 consists of 14 residues. Trimming cost V 6 bases and J 0 bases, with 12 bases left between them. CDR3 nucleotides: TGTGCCAGCAGGGGATCAGGGGCCTCCTACGAGCAGTACTTC. Translating it yields CASRGSGASYEQYF.

The chain has TRBV11-1 and TRBJ2-6, with D tentatively TRBD1 or TRBD2 (6 bases each). CDR1 is SGHAT, CDR2 FQDESV, per germline (reference sequence). This CDR3 spans 15 amino acids. The V gene lost 5 bases and the J gene lost 4 bases, with 12 bases spanning the gap. For the CDR3, the DNA is TGTGCCAGCAGCCGACGGGGGCGGGGGGCCAACGTCCTGACTTTC. This encodes CASSRRGRGANVLTF.

This clonotype showed up many times. The rearrangement joins TRBV6-1 to TRBJ1-1, with a weak D call TRBD1 (5 bases). The CDR3 sequence is 14 residues long. V was pared by 3 bases and J by 3 bases, with 11 bases between. Germline CDR1 reads MNHNS; CDR2 reads SASEGT. CDR3 residues: CASSDGRAYTEAFF. CDR3 sequence (DNA): TGTGCCAGCAGTGACGGCAGGGCATACACTGAAGCTTTCTTT.

This clonotype has just one count. V is TRBV6-1 and J is TRBJ2-7, with D possibly TRBD1 on 6 matching bases. The length of the CDR3 is 13 residues. Germline lookup yields CDR1 MNHNS and CDR2 SASEGT. V lost 8 bases and J 7 bases, leaving 18 bases between the germline ends. The CDR3 protein is CASGRGQGREQYF. As DNA, the CDR3 is TGTGCCAGCGGTAGGGGCCAGGGGCGAGAGCAGTACTTC.

This clonotype showed up many times. The chain joins TRBV20-1 to TRBJ2-1, with 14 bases that match TRBD2. Germline CDR1 and CDR2: DFQATT and SNEGSKA (reference sequence). The CDR3 covers 14 residues. V shed 5 bases and J 7 bases; nucleotides not matched to a gene: 4. CDR3 amino acids: CSAPRLAGGNEQFF. The CDR3 region has the DNA TGCAGTGCTCCAAGACTAGCGGGAGGGAATGAGCAGTTCTTC.

This clonotype showed up many times. CDR3 region: CASSSPGLSEQYF. CDR3 coding DNA: TGTGCCAGCAGCTCCCCGGGACTATCGGAGCAGTACTTC. The rearrangement links TRBV11-2 to TRBJ2-7, with TRBD2 identical over 7 bases. This CDR3 has 13 amino acids. CDR1 SGHAT and CDR2 FQNNGV come from the germline V gene. V was pared by 4 bases and J by 7 bases, with 7 bases of the junction left unmatched.

V is TRBV10-3 and J is TRBJ1-1; no definite D call. This CDR3 spans 13 amino acids. Germline CDR1 reads ENHRY; CDR2 reads SYGVKD. V lost 10 bases and J 4 bases, leaving 16 bases between the germline ends. The CDR3 is CASGLIASTEAFF. In nucleotides, the CDR3 is TGTGCCAGCGGTTTAATCGCGAGCACTGAAGCTTTCTTT.

This clonotype appeared a few times. The chain couples TRBV7-3 to TRBJ2-1; a possible D gene is TRBD2 (6 bases). Germline CDR1 reads SGHTA; CDR2 reads FQGTGA. The CDR3 sequence is 15 residues long. With 2 bases removed from V and 4 bases from J, the gap between germline ends came to 12 bases. The CDR3 nucleotides read TGTGCCAGCAGCTTAGTGGGAGGTCGGTACAATGAGCAGTTCTTC. This sequence encodes CASSLVGGRYNEQFF.

This clonotype was picked up one time. A much larger clone is a single base away; this may be a read error. This chain joins TRBV20-1 and TRBJ1-3; D not certain. This CDR3 is 15 amino acids long. Germline CDR1 and CDR2: DFQATT and SNEGSKA (reference sequence). The ends were cut back, 1 base at V and 4 bases at J, with 14 bases in the middle. The CDR3: CSARGRKGSGNTIYF. In DNA form, the CDR3 reads TGCAGTGCTAGAGGTCGGAAAGGGAGCGGAAACACCATATATTTT.

This clonotype was recorded at least ten times. This sequence joins TRBV15 and TRBJ1-1; a weak D match, TRBD1 (5 bases). The CDR3 is 13 amino acids. Germline V gene data show CDR1 as LNHNV and CDR2 as YYDKDF (reference sequence). V dropped 0 bases and J dropped 9 bases, with 11 bases sitting between them. In DNA form, the CDR3 reads TGTGCCACCAGCAGAGATGGGCAGGGCCAAGCTTTCTTT. Its translation: CATSRDGQGQAFF.

Ten or more counts support this clonotype. The chain carries TRBV20-1 and TRBJ2-3; 11 nucleotides match TRBD2. The CDR3 has 15 residues. Germline V gives CDR1 DFQATT, CDR2 SNEGSKA (reference sequence). J lost 4 bases, V lost 6 bases, and 9 bases had no gene match. CDR3 residues: CSAPVAGGRADTQYF. Written as DNA, the CDR3 is TGCAGTGCACCGGTAGCGGGGGGGCGTGCAGATACGCAGTATTTT.

This clonotype was counted at least ten times. This chain connects TRBV10-1 to TRBJ2-1; D not resolved. V lost 0 bases, J lost 12 bases, and 9 bases lay in between. The CDR3 runs to 12 residues. Per germline, CDR1 WNHNN and CDR2 SYGVQD (reference sequence). This CDR3 is CASSESNGRQFF. CDR3 DNA sequence: TGCGCCAGCAGTGAGTCGAACGGAAGGCAGTTCTTC.

This clonotype was seen repeatedly, ten times or more. The V and J genes are TRBV5-6 and TRBJ2-7; tentatively, D is TRBD2 (5 bases). CDR3 length equals 15 residues. Trimming took off 2 bases at V and 7 bases at J, with 19 bases between the two ends. Germline V gene lookup returns CDR1 SGHDT and CDR2 YYEEEE. DNA for the CDR3: TGTGCCAGCAGCTTTGTGGAGGACGGTCATCAGGAGCAGTACTTC. It codes for CASSFVEDGHQEQYF.

V and J are TRBV24-1 and TRBJ1-1; tentative D call: TRBD1 (5 bases). Trimming cost V 4 bases and J 5 bases, with 10 bases left between them. The CDR3 loop spans 13 amino acids. Germline CDR1 and CDR2: KGHDR and SFDVKD. Written as DNA, the CDR3 is TGTGCCACCAGTGAAAATACAGGTACTGAAGCTTTCTTT. It yields the protein CATSENTGTEAFF.